The 8 T cell receptor beta chains in this list originate from one sample, sequenced in a study of vaccination and CD4 T cells after COVID-19. The treatment: roughly ten-day PBMC culture with coronavirus spike peptide pools or control peptides (ViraFEST assay). These receptors have no identified antigens. The Oncomine TCR Beta short-read assay was applied to DNA of cultured CD4+ T cells. Each CDR3 protein gets one entry after TCRdb re-called the PCR reads with MiXCR. The sample consists of several thousand distinct CDR3 sequences, around 56% of them appearing once. Material: CD4+ T cells from blood, cultured in vitro. The receptors stem from a human donor who had recovered from COVID-19.

The chain combines TRBV23-1 with TRBJ1-5; 7 bases line up with TRBD1. TRBV23-1 is labeled an ORF, and its function is uncertain. V was pared by 4 bases and J by 1 base, with 4 bases of the junction left unmatched. The CDR3 is made up of 15 amino acids. This CDR3 is CASSPGRGSNQPQHF. CDR3 nucleotides: TGCGCCAGCAGTCCCGGCAGGGGGAGCAATCAGCCCCAGCATTTT.

The gene calls are TRBV20-1 and TRBJ1-1, with a possible D match to TRBD1 (5 bases). The CDR3 has 13 amino acids. Trimming removed 2 bases at V and 4 bases at J, with 11 bases between. Germline V gene lookup returns CDR1 DFQATT and CDR2 SNEGSKA (reference sequence). This CDR3 reads CSARPQGGTEAFF. In DNA form, the CDR3 reads TGCAGTGCTAGACCTCAGGGTGGCACTGAAGCTTTCTTT.

V is TRBV12-3 or TRBV12-4 and J is TRBJ2-5; TRBD1 agrees at 7 bases. J lost 1 base, V lost 2 bases, and 4 bases had no gene match. The CDR3 runs 15 residues. The CDR3 bases are TGTGCCAGCAGTTTACCTAACAGGGGCCAAGAGACCCAGTACTTC. Its translation is CASSLPNRGQETQYF.

This clonotype was seen a handful of times. For the CDR3, the DNA is TGCAGTGCTAGGGGGCCCGGCAGGGGGCGCATCGGGGAGCTGTTTTTT. Its protein is CSARGPGRGRIGELFF. The chain carries TRBV20-1 and TRBJ2-2; the match to TRBD1 covers 8 bases. The V gene's germline CDR1 is DFQATT and CDR2 SNEGSKA (reference sequence). The CDR3 totals 16 residues. V dropped 3 bases and J dropped 7; count of bases not matched to a gene: 13.

The CDR3 region has the DNA TGCAGTGCTAGCACATTTAGGGACGGTTACAATGAGCAGTTCTTC. It is translated as CSASTFRDGYNEQFF. The chain uses TRBV20-1 and TRBJ2-1, with D perhaps TRBD1 or TRBD2 (5 bases each). The length of the CDR3 is 15 residues. Germline loops: CDR1 DFQATT, CDR2 SNEGSKA (reference sequence). Trimming cost V 3 bases and J 4 bases, with 16 bases left between them.

This chain links TRBV19 with TRBJ2-2; D remains ambiguous. The CDR3 length is 16 residues. V was cut by 2 bases and J by 0 bases, with 10 bases left in between. Germline-derived CDR1 and CDR2 are LNHDA and SQIVND (reference sequence). The CDR3 here is CASSITRYSNTGELFF. The DNA for the CDR3 is TGTGCCAGTAGTATAACGAGATATTCGAACACCGGGGAGCTGTTTTTT.

In this sample, this clonotype turned up a few times. The rearrangement joins TRBV27 to TRBJ2-2; the D is unclear. Trimming removed 2 bases at V and 0 bases at J, with 1 base between. The germline gives CDR1 MNHEY, CDR2 SMNVEV (reference sequence). The CDR3 is 13 amino acids. CDR3 coding DNA: TGTGCCAGCAGTTTACCGAACACCGGGGAGCTGTTTTTT. Protein: CASSLPNTGELFF.

The rearrangement joins TRBV20-1 to TRBJ2-7; D possibly corresponds to TRBD2 (6 bases). Germline lookup yields CDR1 DFQATT and CDR2 SNEGSKA (reference sequence). The CDR3 is 15 amino acids. Trimming stripped 6 bases from V and 6 bases from J, with 24 bases between. The CDR3 DNA reads TGCAGTGCCCCCGGCCGGGGGTTCCTTTTTCCCGAGCAGTACTTC. Residues: CSAPGRGFLFPEQYF.